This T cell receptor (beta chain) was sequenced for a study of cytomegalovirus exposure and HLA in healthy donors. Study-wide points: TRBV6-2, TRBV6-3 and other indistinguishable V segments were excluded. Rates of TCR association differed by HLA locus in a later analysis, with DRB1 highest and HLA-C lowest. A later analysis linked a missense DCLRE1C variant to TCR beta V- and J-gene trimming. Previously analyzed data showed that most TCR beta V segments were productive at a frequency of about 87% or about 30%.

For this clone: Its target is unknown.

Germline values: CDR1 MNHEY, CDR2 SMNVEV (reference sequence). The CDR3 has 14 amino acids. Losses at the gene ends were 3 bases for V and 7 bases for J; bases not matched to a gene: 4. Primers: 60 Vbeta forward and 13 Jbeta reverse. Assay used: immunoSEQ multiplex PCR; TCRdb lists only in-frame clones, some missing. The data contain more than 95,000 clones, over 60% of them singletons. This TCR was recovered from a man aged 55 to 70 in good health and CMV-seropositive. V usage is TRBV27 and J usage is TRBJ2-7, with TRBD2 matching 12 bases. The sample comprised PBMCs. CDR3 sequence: CASSLTSGGFEQYF. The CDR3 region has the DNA TGTGCCAGCAGTTTGACTAGCGGGGGCTTTGAGCAGTACTTC.